The T cell receptor (beta chain) described here comes from a study of blood T cell repertoires in COVID-19. The authors' processing: Nucleated cell number was recorded as an estimate derived from reference gene primer amplification. Profiling relied on immunoSEQ multiplex PCR, and the TCRdb table lists in-frame clones only, not all of them. V and J calls and clone size are copied from that table; D and trimming were computed from the DNA. The sample records 130,000 to 150,000 clones, around 81% being singletons. The receptor comes from a man aged 60 to 69 with active or convalescent COVID-19. The specimen sequenced was peripheral blood.

The CDR3 protein is CASSLGYRDGQPQHF. The CDR3 bases are TGTGCCAGCAGCTTAGGTTACAGGGACGGTCAGCCCCAGCATTTT. The gene calls are TRBV7-8 and TRBJ1-5; D perhaps matches TRBD1 (6 bases). Deletions cut 1 base from V and 6 bases from J, with 13 bases between. CDR1 is SGHVS, CDR2 FQNEAQ, per germline. This CDR3 has 15 amino acids. The full variable domain, completed using reference TRBV7-8 and TRBJ1-5, is GAGVSQSPRYKVAKRGQDVALRCDPISGHVSLFWYQQALGQGPEFLTYFQNEAQLDKSGLPSDRFFAERPEGSVSTLKIQRTQQEDSAVYLCASSLGYRDGQPQHFGDGTRLSIL.